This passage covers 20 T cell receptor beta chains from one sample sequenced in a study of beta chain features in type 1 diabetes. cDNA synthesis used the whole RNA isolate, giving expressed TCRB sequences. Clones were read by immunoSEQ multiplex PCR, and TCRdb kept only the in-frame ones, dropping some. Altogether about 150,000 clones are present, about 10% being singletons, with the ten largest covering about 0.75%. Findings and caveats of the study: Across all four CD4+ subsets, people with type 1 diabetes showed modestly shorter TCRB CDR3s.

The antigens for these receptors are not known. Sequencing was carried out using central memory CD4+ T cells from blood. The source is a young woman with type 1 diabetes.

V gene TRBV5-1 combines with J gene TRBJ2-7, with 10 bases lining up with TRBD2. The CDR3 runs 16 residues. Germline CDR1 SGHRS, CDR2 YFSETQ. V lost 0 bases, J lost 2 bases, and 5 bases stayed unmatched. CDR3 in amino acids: CASSLESSGGPYEQYF. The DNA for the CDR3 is TGCGCCAGCAGCTTGGAGTCTAGCGGGGGCCCCTACGAGCAGTACTTC.

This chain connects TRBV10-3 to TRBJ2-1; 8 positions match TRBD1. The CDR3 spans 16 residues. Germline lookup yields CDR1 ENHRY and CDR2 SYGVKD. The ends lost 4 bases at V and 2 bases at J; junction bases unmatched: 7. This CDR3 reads CAISGKAGGTYNEQFF. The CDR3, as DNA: TGTGCCATCAGTGGAAAGGCAGGGGGCACCTACAATGAGCAGTTCTTC.

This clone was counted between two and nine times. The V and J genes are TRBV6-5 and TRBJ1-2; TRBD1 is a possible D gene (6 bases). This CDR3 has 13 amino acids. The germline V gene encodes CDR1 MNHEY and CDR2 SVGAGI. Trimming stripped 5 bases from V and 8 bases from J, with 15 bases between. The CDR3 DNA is TGTGCCAGCAGTACCGGGACACGTCGGGGCTACACCTTC. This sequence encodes CASSTGTRRGYTF.

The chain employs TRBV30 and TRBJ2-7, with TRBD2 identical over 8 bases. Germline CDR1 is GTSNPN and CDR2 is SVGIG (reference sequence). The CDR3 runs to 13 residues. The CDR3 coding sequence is TGTGTCATACGACTAGCGATATCTTACGAGCAGTACTTC. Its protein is CVIRLAISYEQYF.

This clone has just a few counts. CDR3 coding DNA: TGTGCCAGCAGCCCAAGAGCGGGAGAAAGGATCTACAATGAGCAGTTCTTC. Translation: CASSPRAGERIYNEQFF. This sequence joins TRBV4-2 and TRBJ2-1; 8 nucleotides line up with TRBD2. The CDR3 covers 17 residues. Looked up from germline, CDR1 is LGHNA and CDR2 is YNFKEQ. Losses at the gene ends were 4 bases for V and 3 bases for J; bases not matched to a gene: 11.

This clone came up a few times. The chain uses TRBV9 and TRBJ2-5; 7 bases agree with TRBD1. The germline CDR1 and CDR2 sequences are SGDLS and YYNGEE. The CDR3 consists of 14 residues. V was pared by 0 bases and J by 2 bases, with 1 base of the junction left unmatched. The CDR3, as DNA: TGTGCCAGCAGCGTAGGGGACAGACAAGAGACCCAGTACTTC. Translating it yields CASSVGDRQETQYF.

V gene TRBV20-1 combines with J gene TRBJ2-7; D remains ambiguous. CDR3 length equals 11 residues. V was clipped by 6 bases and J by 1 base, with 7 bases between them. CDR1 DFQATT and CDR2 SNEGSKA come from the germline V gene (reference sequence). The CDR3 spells CSALSSYEQYF. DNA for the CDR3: TGCAGTGCCCTGAGTTCCTACGAGCAGTACTTC.

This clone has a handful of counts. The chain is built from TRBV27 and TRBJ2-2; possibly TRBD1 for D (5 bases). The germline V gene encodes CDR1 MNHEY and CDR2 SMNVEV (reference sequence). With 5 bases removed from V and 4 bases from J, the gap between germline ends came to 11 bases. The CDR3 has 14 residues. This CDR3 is CASSARGVTGELFF. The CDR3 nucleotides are TGTGCCAGCAGTGCAAGGGGCGTCACCGGGGAGCTGTTTTTT.

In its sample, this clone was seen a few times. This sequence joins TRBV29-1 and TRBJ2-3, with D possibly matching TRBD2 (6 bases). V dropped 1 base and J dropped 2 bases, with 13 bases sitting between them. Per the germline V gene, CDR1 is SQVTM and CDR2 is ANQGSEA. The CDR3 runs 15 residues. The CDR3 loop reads CSVEGGVDNTDTQYF. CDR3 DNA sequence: TGCAGCGTTGAAGGGGGGGTGGACAACACAGATACGCAGTATTTT.

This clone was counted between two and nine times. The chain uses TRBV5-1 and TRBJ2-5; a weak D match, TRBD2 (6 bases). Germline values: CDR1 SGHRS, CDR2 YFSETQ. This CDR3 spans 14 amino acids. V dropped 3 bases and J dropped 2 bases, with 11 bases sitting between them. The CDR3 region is CASSSVADQETQYF. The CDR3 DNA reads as TGCGCCAGCAGCTCCGTAGCGGATCAAGAGACCCAGTACTTC.

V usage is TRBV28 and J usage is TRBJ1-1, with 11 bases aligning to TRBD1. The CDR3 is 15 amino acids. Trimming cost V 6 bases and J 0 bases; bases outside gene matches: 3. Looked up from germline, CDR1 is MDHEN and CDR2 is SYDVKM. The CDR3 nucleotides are TGTGCCAGCAGCGGGACAGGGGGGATGAACACTGAAGCTTTCTTT. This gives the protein CASSGTGGMNTEAFF.

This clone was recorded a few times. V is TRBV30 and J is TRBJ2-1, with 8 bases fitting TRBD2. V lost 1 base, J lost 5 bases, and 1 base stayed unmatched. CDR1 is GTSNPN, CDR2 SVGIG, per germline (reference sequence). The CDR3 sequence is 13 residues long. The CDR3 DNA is TGTGCCTGGAGTGACGGGAGGGACAATGAGCAGTTCTTC. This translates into CAWSDGRDNEQFF.

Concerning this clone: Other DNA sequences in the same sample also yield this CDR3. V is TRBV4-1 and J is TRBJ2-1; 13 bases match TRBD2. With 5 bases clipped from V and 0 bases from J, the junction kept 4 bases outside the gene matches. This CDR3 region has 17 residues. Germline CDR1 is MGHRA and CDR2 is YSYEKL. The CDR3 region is CASSSRTSGSSYNEQFF. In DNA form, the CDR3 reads TGCGCCAGCAGCTCGAGGACTAGCGGGAGCTCCTACAATGAGCAGTTCTTC.

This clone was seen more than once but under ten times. CDR3 loop: CAGDSQETQYF. The CDR3 DNA sequence: TGTGCCGGGGACAGTCAAGAGACCCAGTACTTC. The rearrangement uses TRBV30 and TRBJ2-5, with TRBD1 matching 7 bases. Germline V gene sequence: CDR1 GTSNPN, CDR2 SVGIG (reference sequence). The V gene end was trimmed by 8 bases and the J gene end by 2 bases; junction bases not matched to a gene: 2. The CDR3 consists of 11 residues.

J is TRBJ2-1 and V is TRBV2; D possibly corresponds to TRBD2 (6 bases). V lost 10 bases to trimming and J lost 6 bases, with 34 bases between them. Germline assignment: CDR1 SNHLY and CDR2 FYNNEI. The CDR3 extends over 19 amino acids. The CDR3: CATSLGKVTGTALSNEQFF. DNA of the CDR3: TGTGCCACCTCCCTCGGCAAAGTGACGGGGACTGCTTTGTCCAATGAGCAGTTCTTC.

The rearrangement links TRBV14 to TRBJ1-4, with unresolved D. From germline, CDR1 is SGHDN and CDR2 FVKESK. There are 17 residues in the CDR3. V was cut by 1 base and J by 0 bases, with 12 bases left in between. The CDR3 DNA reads TGTGCCAGCAGCCAAGGGTGGTCAGGCGCAACTAATGAAAAACTGTTTTTT. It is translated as CASSQGWSGATNEKLFF.

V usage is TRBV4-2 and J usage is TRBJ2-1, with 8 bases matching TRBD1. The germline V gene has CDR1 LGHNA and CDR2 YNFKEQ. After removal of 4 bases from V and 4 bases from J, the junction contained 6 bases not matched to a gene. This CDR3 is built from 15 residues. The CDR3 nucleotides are TGTGCCAGCAGCCTGGACAGGGTAACTTACAATGAGCAGTTCTTC. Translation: CASSLDRVTYNEQFF.

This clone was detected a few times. The DNA of the CDR3 is TGTGCCTGGAGTCGACTAGCGGGAGGATCAGATACGCAGTATTTT. Residues: CAWSRLAGGSDTQYF. The V gene is TRBV30, the J gene TRBJ2-3; 13 bases fit TRBD2. The CDR3 extends over 15 amino acids. J gave up 4 bases and V 2 bases, and 3 bases lay outside the gene matches. Germline-derived CDR1 and CDR2 are GTSNPN and SVGIG (reference sequence).

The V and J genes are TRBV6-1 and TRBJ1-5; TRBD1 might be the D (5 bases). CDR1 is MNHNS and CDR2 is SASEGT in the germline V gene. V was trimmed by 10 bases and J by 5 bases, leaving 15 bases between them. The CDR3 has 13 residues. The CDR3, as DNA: TGTGCCACCGGGGGGGAACGAGATCAGCCCCAGCATTTT. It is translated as CATGGERDQPQHF.

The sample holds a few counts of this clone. The CDR3 protein is CASSQTGSTEAFF. CDR3 bases: TGTGCCAGCAGCCAGACAGGGAGCACTGAAGCTTTCTTT. The rearrangement links TRBV7-9 to TRBJ1-1; 7 positions match TRBD1. V was clipped by 5 bases and J by 4 bases; unmatched bases: 4. This CDR3 is built from 13 residues. Looked up from germline, CDR1 is SEHNR and CDR2 is FQNEAQ (reference sequence).